Each of the 15 T cell receptor beta chains below was sequenced from the same sample in a study of shared clonotypes between healthy human individuals. Produced via immunoSEQ multiplex PCR; TCRdb's table is partial and in-frame only. The table shows 950,000 to 1,300,000 clones, with roughly 80% occurring only once. The sequenced sample was memory CD4+ T cells sorted from blood. Indicated subset: CD45RA-negative fraction. These receptors came from a man aged 18 to 29 in good health.

In regard to this clone: At the DNA level, this CDR3 is encoded by other sequences in the same sample as well. This chain links TRBV5-1 with TRBJ2-7; no clear D gene. CDR1 and CDR2 (germline): SGHRS, YFSETQ. CDR3 size: 12 residues. Trimming took off 1 base at V and 3 bases at J, with 5 bases between the two ends. The CDR3 here is CASSLTGYEQYF. Written as DNA, the CDR3 is TGCGCCAGCAGCTTGACGGGCTACGAGCAGTACTTC.

This clone was detected a few times. The chain employs TRBV30 and TRBJ2-1; 7 bases are a match to TRBD2. The junction had 6 bases not matched to a gene; V was cut back by 1 base and J by 3 bases. The CDR3 extends over 15 amino acids. Germline V gene lookup returns CDR1 GTSNPN and CDR2 SVGIG (reference sequence). This chain's CDR3 is CAWSGGRGHYNEQFF. CDR3 in DNA: TGTGCCTGGAGTGGAGGGAGGGGCCACTACAATGAGCAGTTCTTC. Drawing the rest from reference TRBV30 and TRBJ2-1, the complete variable domain is SQTIHQWPATLVQPVGSPLSLECTVEGTSNPNLYWYRQAAGRGLQLLFYSVGIGQISSEVPQNLSASRPQDRQFILSSKKLLLSDSGFYLCAWSGGRGHYNEQFFGPGTRLTVL.

A single count supports this clone. The chain employs TRBV19 and TRBJ1-2; TRBD1 matches 11 bases. Germline V gives CDR1 LNHDA, CDR2 SQIVND (reference sequence). The junction had 6 bases not matched to a gene; V was cut back by 4 bases and J by 2 bases. The CDR3 contains 16 residues. CDR3 region: CASSTGQGAINYGYTF. The CDR3 DNA sequence: TGTGCCAGTAGTACTGGACAGGGGGCCATCAACTATGGCTACACCTTC.

Details on this clone: The same CDR3 is also encoded by other DNA sequences in this sample. V and J are TRBV18 and TRBJ2-7; a possible D gene is TRBD1 (6 bases). The germline CDR1 and CDR2 sequences are KGHSH and LQKENI. This CDR3 spans 11 amino acids. V lost 5 bases to trimming and J lost 4 bases, with 6 bases between them. CDR3: CASSDRYEQYF. CDR3 in DNA: TGTGCCAGCTCAGACAGGTACGAGCAGTACTTC.

V and J are TRBV19 and TRBJ2-5; no reliable D call. The CDR3 is 13 amino acids. The V end was cut by 5 bases, the J end by 5 bases, with 12 bases between. CDR1 and CDR2 from the germline V gene are LNHDA and SQIVND (reference sequence). The CDR3 DNA reads TGTGCCAGTAGTGAGGTAGCCGGGGAGACCCAGTACTTC. Translation: CASSEVAGETQYF.

The rearrangement joins TRBV6-1 to TRBJ2-5, with 11 bases identical to TRBD1. Germline CDR1 reads MNHNS; CDR2 reads SASEGT. The CDR3 covers 14 residues. After removal of 6 bases from V and 5 bases from J, the junction contained 5 bases not matched to a gene. The CDR3 DNA follows: TGTGCCAGCAGGGACAGGGGGCTGTTGGAGACCCAGTACTTC. It yields the protein CASRDRGLLETQYF.

Concerning this clone itself: A much larger clone is a single base away; this may be a read error. At the DNA level, this CDR3 is encoded by other sequences in the same sample as well. V gene TRBV7-9 combines with J gene TRBJ1-2; D remains unclear. CDR1 is SEHNR, CDR2 FQNEAQ, per germline (reference sequence). CDR3 size: 12 residues. Deletions cut 1 base from V and 5 bases from J, with 5 bases between. Here the CDR3 reads CASSLEGYGYTF. For the CDR3, the DNA is TGTGCCAGCAGCTTAGAAGGGTATGGCTACACCTTC.

This chain uses TRBV2 with TRBJ2-1; TRBD2 is a possible D gene (6 bases). Germline-derived CDR1 and CDR2 are SNHLY and FYNNEI. The CDR3 contains 14 residues. Trimming cost V 2 bases and J 2 bases, with 7 bases left between them. Written as DNA, the CDR3 is TGTGCCAGCAGTGAATCTAGCGCCTACAATGAGCAGTTCTTC. Translated, it gives CASSESSAYNEQFF. The full variable domain, in which reference TRBV2 and TRBJ2-1 provide the parts outside the CDR3, is EPEVTQTPSHQVTQMGQEVILRCVPISNHLYFYWYRQILGQKVEFLVSFYNNEISEKSEIFDDQFSVERPDGSNFTLKIRSTKLEDSAMYFCASSESSAYNEQFFGPGTRLTVL.

This chain links TRBV6-1 with TRBJ1-2; no reliable D call. Trimming shortened V by 7 bases and J by 4 bases, and 10 bases separated the two germline ends. The length of the CDR3 is 12 residues. The germline CDR1 and CDR2 sequences are MNHNS and SASEGT. CDR3 amino acids: CASTERFYGYTF. CDR3 coding DNA: TGTGCCAGCACTGAGAGATTCTATGGCTACACCTTC.

The rearrangement uses TRBV7-2 and TRBJ2-1; D assignment may be TRBD1 or TRBD2 (5 bases each). This CDR3 region has 14 residues. CDR1 SGHTA and CDR2 FQGNSA come from the germline V gene. V was cut by 4 bases and J by 10 bases, with 17 bases left in between. In DNA form, the CDR3 reads TGTGCCAGCAGCTGGACCCAGGGACCCGAAGAGCAGTTCTTC. It translates to CASSWTQGPEEQFF.

The chain uses TRBV6-5 and TRBJ2-7; D unresolved. The germline V gene encodes CDR1 MNHEY and CDR2 SVGAGI. The CDR3 runs to 11 residues. V dropped 8 bases and J dropped 3 bases, with 8 bases sitting between them. The CDR3, as DNA: TGTGCCAGCCGAAACATCTACGAGCAGTACTTC. Translated, it gives CASRNIYEQYF.

To note about this clone: The sample has other DNA sequences that encode this CDR3 too. The chain joins TRBV19 to TRBJ1-6; 7 nucleotides match TRBD1. CDR1 is LNHDA and CDR2 is SQIVND in the germline V gene (reference sequence). The CDR3 is 13 residues long. Trimming took 4 bases from V and 10 from J; bases not matched to a gene: 4. CDR3 coding DNA: TGTGCCAGTAGTACGGGACAGAACTCACCCCTCCACTTT. Protein sequence: CASSTGQNSPLHF.

A word on this clone: This sample also contains other DNA sequences that code for the same CDR3. The V call is TRBV6-5, the J call TRBJ1-2, with 9 bases matching TRBD1. V was clipped by 7 bases and J by 5 bases; unmatched bases: 5. Germline-derived CDR1 and CDR2 are MNHEY and SVGAGI. The CDR3 loop spans 13 amino acids. The CDR3 is CASTRQGGYGYTF. DNA for the CDR3: TGTGCCAGCACACGACAGGGGGGGTATGGCTACACCTTC.

The chain couples TRBV5-5 to TRBJ2-7; D is tentatively TRBD1 or TRBD2 (6 bases each). The CDR3 sequence is 14 residues long. V lost 4 bases, J lost 5 bases, and 16 bases lay in between. Germline assignment: CDR1 SGHKS and CDR2 YYEKEE (reference sequence). The CDR3 protein is CASSRSLGGDEQYF. CDR3 DNA sequence: TGTGCCAGCAGCCGTTCGCTCGGGGGCGACGAGCAGTACTTC.

The chain is built from TRBV18 and TRBJ2-1; D is ambiguous. Germline CDR1 is KGHSH and CDR2 is LQKENI. V lost 0 bases and J 6 bases, leaving 9 bases between the germline ends. There are 14 residues in the CDR3. The CDR3 region is CASSPPMTSNEQFF. The DNA for the CDR3 is TGTGCCAGCTCACCACCTATGACTTCCAATGAGCAGTTCTTC.